This TCR beta chain comes out of a study of T cells expressing NK-cell markers. Study-wide background: Seven sequenced donors out of eight were HCMV-seropositive, one seronegative.

Looked up from germline, CDR1 is MNHEY and CDR2 is SMNVEV (reference sequence). The CDR3 is 17 residues long. TCRdb re-analyzed the 5' RACE reads; it lists each CDR3 protein once, without DNA. This table lists 160,000 or so distinct CDR3 sequences. The study's findings and limits: What remained unclear was the HCMV specificity of expanded NKG2C+ T cell clones. About 1.0-8% of CD8+ T cells in over 5 donors belonged to dominant NKG2C+ clonotypes. The same clonotypes also predominated in the CD3+CD56-NKG2C+ fraction of a few donors.

About this clonotype: No antigen is known for it.

This receptor was taken from a woman aged 18 to 75 in good health. Source material: blood T cells: a sorted CD56 or NKG2C T cell subset, CD4+ or CD8+ T cells, or bulk PBMC T cells (not recorded which). The chain uses TRBV27 and TRBJ1-1; with no DNA, the TCRdb D assignment of TRBD1 cannot be verified. The chain's CDR3 is CASSLSMGAGMNTEAFF.